The TCR beta chain under discussion was sequenced for a study of blood T cell repertoires in COVID-19. Using immunoSEQ multiplex PCR, the repertoire was profiled, and TCRdb retains in-frame clones only, with some absent. The sample shows fewer than 150,000 clones, around 87% of them seen only once. The TCR was taken from a human donor in a cohort sampled during active COVID-19. Sequencing was performed on peripheral blood.

CDR3 protein: CASRPGVAGGNEQFF. The CDR3 coding sequence is TGTGCCAGCAGACCCGGGGTGGCGGGAGGTAATGAGCAGTTCTTC. V gene TRBV27 combines with J gene TRBJ2-1; 8 bases are shared with TRBD2. Germline V gene data show CDR1 as MNHEY and CDR2 as SMNVEV (reference sequence). The CDR3 totals 15 residues. V shed 6 bases and J 7 bases; nucleotides not matched to a gene: 11.